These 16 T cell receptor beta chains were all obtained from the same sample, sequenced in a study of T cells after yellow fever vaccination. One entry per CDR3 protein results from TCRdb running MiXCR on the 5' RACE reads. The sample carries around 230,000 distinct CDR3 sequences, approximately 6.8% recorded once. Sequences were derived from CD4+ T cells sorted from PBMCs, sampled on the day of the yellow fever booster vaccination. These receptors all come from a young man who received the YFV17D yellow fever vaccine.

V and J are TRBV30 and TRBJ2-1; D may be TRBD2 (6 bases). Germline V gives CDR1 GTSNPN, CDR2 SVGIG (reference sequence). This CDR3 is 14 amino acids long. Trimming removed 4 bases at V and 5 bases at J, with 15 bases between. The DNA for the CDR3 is TGTGCCTGGAATAGCGGAACCGGAGACAATGAGCAGTTCTTC. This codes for CAWNSGTGDNEQFF.

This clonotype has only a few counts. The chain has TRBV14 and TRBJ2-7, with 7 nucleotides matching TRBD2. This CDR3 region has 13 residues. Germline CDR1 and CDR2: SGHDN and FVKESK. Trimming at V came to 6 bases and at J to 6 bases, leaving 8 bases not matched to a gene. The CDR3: CASSTLRGSEQYF. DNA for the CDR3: TGTGCCAGCAGTACCCTTCGCGGGAGCGAGCAGTACTTC.

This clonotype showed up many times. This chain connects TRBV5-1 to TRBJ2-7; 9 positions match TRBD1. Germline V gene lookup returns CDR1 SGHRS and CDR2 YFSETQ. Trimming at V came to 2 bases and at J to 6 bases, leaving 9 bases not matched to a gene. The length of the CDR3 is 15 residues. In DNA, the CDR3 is TGCGCCAGCAGCTTAAACCCGGGACAGGGTCGCGAGCAGTACTTC. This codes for CASSLNPGQGREQYF.

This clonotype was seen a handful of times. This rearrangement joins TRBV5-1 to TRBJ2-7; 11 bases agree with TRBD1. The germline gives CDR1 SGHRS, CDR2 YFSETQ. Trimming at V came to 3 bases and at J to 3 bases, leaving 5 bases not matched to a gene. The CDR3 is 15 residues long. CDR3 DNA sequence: TGCGCCAGCAGCTCCCGGGACAGGGGGATCTACGAGCAGTACTTC. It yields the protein CASSSRDRGIYEQYF.

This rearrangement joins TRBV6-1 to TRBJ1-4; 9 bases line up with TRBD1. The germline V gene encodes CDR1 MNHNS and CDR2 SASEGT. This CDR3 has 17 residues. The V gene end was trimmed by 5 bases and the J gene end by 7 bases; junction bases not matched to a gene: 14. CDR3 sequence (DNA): TGTGCCAGCAGTCAACCGGGACAGGGCTTGAGGAGTGAAAAACTGTTTTTT. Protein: CASSQPGQGLRSEKLFF.

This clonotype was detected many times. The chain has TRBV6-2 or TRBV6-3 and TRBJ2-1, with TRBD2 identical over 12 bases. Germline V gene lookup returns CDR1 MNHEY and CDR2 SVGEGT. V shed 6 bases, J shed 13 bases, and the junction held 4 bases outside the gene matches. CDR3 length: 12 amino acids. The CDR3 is CASRNGLAGQFF. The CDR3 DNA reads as TGTGCCAGCAGAAATGGACTAGCGGGACAGTTCTTC.

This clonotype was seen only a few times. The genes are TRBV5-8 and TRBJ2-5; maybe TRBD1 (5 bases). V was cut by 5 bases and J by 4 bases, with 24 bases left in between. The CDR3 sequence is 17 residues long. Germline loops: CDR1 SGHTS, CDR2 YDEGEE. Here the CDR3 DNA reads TGTGCCAGCAGTCCGCGGAGAATGTCAGGGTCGCGAGAGACCCAGTACTTC. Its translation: CASSPRRMSGSRETQYF.

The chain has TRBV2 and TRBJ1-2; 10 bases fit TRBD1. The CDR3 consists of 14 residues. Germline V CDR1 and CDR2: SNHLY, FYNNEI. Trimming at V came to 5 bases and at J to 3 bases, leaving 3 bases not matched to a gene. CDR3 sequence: CASSRQGADYGYTF. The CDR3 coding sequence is TGTGCCAGCAGTCGACAGGGGGCTGACTATGGCTACACCTTC. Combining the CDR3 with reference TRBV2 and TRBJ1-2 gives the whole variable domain EPEVTQTPSHQVTQMGQEVILRCVPISNHLYFYWYRQILGQKVEFLVSFYNNEISEKSEIFDDQFSVERPDGSNFTLKIRSTKLEDSAMYFCASSRQGADYGYTFGSGTRLTVV.

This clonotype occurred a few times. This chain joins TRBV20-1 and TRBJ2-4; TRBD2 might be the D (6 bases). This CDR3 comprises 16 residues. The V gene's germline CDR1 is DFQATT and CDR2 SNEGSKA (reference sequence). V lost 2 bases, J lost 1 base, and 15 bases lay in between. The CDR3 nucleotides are TGCAGTGCTAGATCTCCACTTGGGGGGGCCAAAAACATTCAGTACTTC. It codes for CSARSPLGGAKNIQYF.

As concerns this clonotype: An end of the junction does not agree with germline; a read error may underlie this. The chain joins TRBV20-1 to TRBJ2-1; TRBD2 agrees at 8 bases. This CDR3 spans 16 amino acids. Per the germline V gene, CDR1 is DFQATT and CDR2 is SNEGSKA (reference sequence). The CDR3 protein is CCARDRLAGGLGEQFF. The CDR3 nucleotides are TGCTGTGCTAGAGATCGATTGGCGGGAGGATTAGGTGAGCAGTTCTTC.

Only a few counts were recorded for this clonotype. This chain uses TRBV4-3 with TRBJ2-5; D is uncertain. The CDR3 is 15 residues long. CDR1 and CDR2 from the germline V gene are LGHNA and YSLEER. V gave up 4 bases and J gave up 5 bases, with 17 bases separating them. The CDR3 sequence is CASSPQVSSTETQYF. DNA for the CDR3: TGCGCCAGCAGCCCTCAAGTGAGCTCTACGGAGACCCAGTACTTC.

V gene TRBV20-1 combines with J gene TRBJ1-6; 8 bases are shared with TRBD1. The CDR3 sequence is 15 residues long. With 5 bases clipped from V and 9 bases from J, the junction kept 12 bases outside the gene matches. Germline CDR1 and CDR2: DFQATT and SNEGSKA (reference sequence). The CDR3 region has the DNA TGCAGTGCTTCTCAGCCCGGGCAGGGGGCTTCACCCCTCCACTTT. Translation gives CSASQPGQGASPLHF.

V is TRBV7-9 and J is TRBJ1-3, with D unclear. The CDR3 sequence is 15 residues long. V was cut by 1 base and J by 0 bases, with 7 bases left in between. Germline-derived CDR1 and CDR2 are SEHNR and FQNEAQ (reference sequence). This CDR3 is CASSLEAGSGNTIYF. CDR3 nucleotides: TGTGCCAGCAGCTTAGAGGCTGGCTCTGGAAACACCATATATTTT.

The CDR3 reads CASSGGQGAGNTIYF. The CDR3 coding sequence is TGTGCCAGCAGCGGCGGACAGGGAGCCGGAAACACCATATATTTT. The rearrangement joins TRBV7-9 to TRBJ1-3; 8 positions match TRBD1. The germline V gene encodes CDR1 SEHNR and CDR2 FQNEAQ (reference sequence). Unmatched junction bases numbered 7, after V lost 5 bases and J lost 4 bases. The CDR3 totals 15 residues.

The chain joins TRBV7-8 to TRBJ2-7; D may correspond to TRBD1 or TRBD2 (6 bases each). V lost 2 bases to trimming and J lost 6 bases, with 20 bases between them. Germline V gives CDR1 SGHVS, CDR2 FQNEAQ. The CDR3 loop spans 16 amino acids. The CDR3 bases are TGTGCCAGCAGCTTACTAGTCGGGGGCTCGGGCGGCGAGCAGTACTTC. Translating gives CASSLLVGGSGGEQYF. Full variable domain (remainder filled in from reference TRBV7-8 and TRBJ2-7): GAGVSQSPRYKVAKRGQDVALRCDPISGHVSLFWYQQALGQGPEFLTYFQNEAQLDKSGLPSDRFFAERPEGSVSTLKIQRTQQEDSAVYLCASSLLVGGSGGEQYFGPGTRLTVT.

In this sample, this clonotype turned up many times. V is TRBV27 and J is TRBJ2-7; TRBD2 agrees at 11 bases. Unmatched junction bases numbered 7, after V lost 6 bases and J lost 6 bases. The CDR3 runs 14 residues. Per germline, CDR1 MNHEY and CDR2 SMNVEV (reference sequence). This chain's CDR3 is CASRIAGGKGEQYF. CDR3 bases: TGTGCCAGCAGGATAGCGGGAGGGAAGGGCGAGCAGTACTTC.